This TCR beta chain is from a study of siplizumab effects on memory and regulatory T cells. General observations from the study: Alloreactive sequences traceable to unstimulated CD4+ memory cells were significantly reduced by siplizumab. Roughly 80-97% of proliferating CD4+ or CD8+ clones lacked an assignable naive or memory phenotype. Naive T cells were seemingly more diverse than memory cells, and major contributions to the alloresponse seemed to be made by them.

The protocol was immunoSEQ multiplex PCR, while the TCRdb copy is restricted to in-frame clones and leaves out a portion. The sample consists of 95,000 to 110,000 clones, over 90% of them appearing once. Points on this clone: No antigen is known for it.

The TCR sequence derives from a human donor in good health. The sample taken for sequencing was Tregs sorted from blood.

The CDR3 DNA reads TGTGCCAGCAGCCTGCGGGCGGGACGGCGAGCCGAGCAGTACTTC. Translating gives CASSLRAGRRAEQYF. This chain connects TRBV5-6 to TRBJ2-7, with D possibly TRBD2 on 6 matching bases. V gave up 4 bases and J gave up 6 bases, with 20 bases separating them. This CDR3 is 15 amino acids long. Germline assignment: CDR1 SGHDT and CDR2 YYEEEE.